A selection of T cell receptor beta chains follows, all from one sample in a study of shared clonotypes between healthy human individuals. Clones were read by immunoSEQ multiplex PCR, and TCRdb kept only the in-frame ones, dropping some. Altogether some 2,000,000 clones are present, about 95% being singletons, with the ten largest covering about 1.1%. Sequencing input: naive CD8+ T cells sorted from blood. The source is a man between 18 and 35 years old in good health. The CDR3 runs from the conserved cysteine through the conserved F or W. D genes are given only for firm matches. The size entry is marked missing in some rows and otherwise reads once, few, many or a size class.

>TRBJ2-5|-|TRBV28|-
CASSLYAGQETQYF
TGTGCCAGCAGTTTATATGCAGGGCAAGAGACCCAGTACTTC
>TRBJ2-3|TRBD2|TRBV10-3|-
CAISEGLATDTQYF
TGTGCCATCAGTGAGGGACTAGCAACAGATACGCAGTATTTT
>TRBJ2-3|-|TRBV6-5|-
CASSYSQIYADTQYF
TGTGCCAGCAGTTACTCGCAGATTTATGCAGATACGCAGTATTTT
>TRBJ2-5|-|TRBV9|-
CASSVVGAVQETQYF
TGTGCCAGCAGCGTGGTGGGGGCGGTCCAAGAGACCCAGTACTTC
>TRBJ1-4|-|TRBV2|-
CAIKPVFDATNEKLFF
TGTGCCATCAAACCCGTTTTTGACGCAACTAATGAAAAACTGTTTTTT
>TRBJ2-5|-|TRBV5-6|-
CASSFWGGETQYF
TGTGCCAGCAGCTTTTGGGGCGGCGAGACCCAGTACTTC
>TRBJ2-2|TRBD1|TRBV19|-
CATVTRGQTRELFF
TGTGCTACAGTAACCAGGGGGCAAACCAGGGAGCTGTTTTTT
>TRBJ2-5|-|TRBV5-1|-
CASSLGTNQETQYF
TGCGCCAGCAGCTTGGGGACAAACCAAGAGACCCAGTACTTC
>TRBJ1-1|-|TRBV25-1|-
CASSPGNTEAFF
TGTGCCAGCAGTCCAGGGAACACTGAAGCTTTCTTT
>TRBJ2-7|TRBD1|TRBV6-1|-
CASSEALGTGFSYEQYF
TGTGCCAGCAGTGAAGCGCTTGGGACAGGGTTCTCCTACGAGCAGTACTTC
>TRBJ2-7|-|TRBV6-6|-
CASSYADSYEQYF
TGTGCCAGCAGTTACGCGGACAGTTACGAGCAGTACTTC
>TRBJ1-1|TRBD1|TRBV4-2|few
CATGDTEAFF
TGTGCAACAGGGGACACTGAAGCTTTCTTT
>TRBJ1-1|-|TRBV11-2|-
CASSLEGGLVDTEAFF
TGTGCCAGCAGCTTAGAGGGGGGGTTAGTGGACACTGAAGCTTTCTTT
>TRBJ1-6|-|TRBV7-2|-
CASSSSGALSGSPLHF
TGTGCCAGCAGCTCTTCGGGGGCCCTAAGCGGATCACCCCTCCACTTT
>TRBJ2-2|-|TRBV2|-
CASFGGLSAGELFF
TGTGCCAGCTTTGGGGGTCTTTCCGCCGGGGAGCTGTTTTTT
>TRBJ2-7|-|TRBV19|-
CASSMSADEQYF
TGTGCCAGTAGTATGTCGGCAGACGAGCAGTACTTC
>TRBJ2-7|-|TRBV19|-
CASSMTARYEQYF
TGTGCCAGTAGTATGACAGCTCGCTACGAGCAGTACTTC
>TRBJ2-7|TRBD1|TRBV5-1|-
CASSLATGMPYEQYF
TGCGCCAGCAGCTTGGCGACAGGGATGCCCTACGAGCAGTACTTC
>TRBJ1-4|TRBD1|TRBV30|-
CAWSPRPGQGAHSEKLFF
TGTGCCTGGAGTCCCCGCCCGGGACAGGGGGCGCACAGTGAAAAACTGTTTTTT
>TRBJ1-2|-|TRBV27|-
CASSPFGGDYGYTF
TGTGCCAGCAGTCCCTTTGGAGGCGACTATGGCTACACCTTC
>TRBJ1-3|-|TRBV2|-
CASSQGTSSGNTIYF
TGTGCCAGCAGCCAGGGTACGAGCTCTGGAAACACCATATATTTT
>TRBJ1-1|-|TRBV29-1|-
CSVSQENTEAFF
TGCAGCGTTAGCCAGGAGAACACTGAAGCTTTCTTT
>TRBJ2-7|TRBD1|TRBV5-5|-
CASSLGTGGHEQYF
TGTGCCAGCAGCTTGGGGACAGGGGGCCACGAGCAGTACTTC
>TRBJ2-3|-|TRBV5-4|-
CASSFGSDTQYF
TGTGCCAGCAGCTTCGGATCAGATACGCAGTATTTT
>TRBJ2-7|-|TRBV11-2|-
CASSLVGGSYEQYF
TGTGCCAGCAGCTTAGTCGGAGGCTCCTACGAGCAGTACTTC
>TRBJ1-1|-|TRBV10-2|once
CASSDNLVTEAFF
TGCGCCAGCAGCGATAATTTGGTCACTGAAGCTTTCTTT
>TRBJ2-3|-|TRBV7-2|-
CASSLGDLGTDTQYF
TGTGCCAGCAGCTTGGGGGACCTTGGCACAGATACGCAGTATTTT
>TRBJ2-7|TRBD2|TRBV5-4|-
CASSSGGSEQYF
TGTGCCAGCAGCTCCGGGGGGTCCGAGCAGTACTTC
>TRBJ1-1|-|TRBV25-1|-
CASSETENTEAFF
TGTGCCAGCAGTGAAACCGAGAACACTGAAGCTTTCTTT
>TRBJ1-1|-|TRBV7-3|-
CASSLSWAAEAFF
TGTGCCAGCAGCTTATCGTGGGCCGCTGAAGCTTTCTTT
>TRBJ2-5|-|TRBV25-1|-
CASSAGTQYF
TGTGCCAGCAGTGCGGGGACCCAGTACTTC
>TRBJ2-7|-|TRBV6-1|-
CASSEWLESYEQYF
TGTGCCAGCAGTGAATGGCTAGAATCCTACGAGCAGTACTTC
>TRBJ1-2|-|TRBV27|-
CASSFQGDNYGYTF
TGTGCCAGCAGTTTCCAGGGCGATAACTATGGCTACACCTTC
>TRBJ1-1|-|TRBV19|-
CASSIAGSMNTEAFF
TGTGCCAGTAGTATAGCCGGGAGTATGAACACTGAAGCTTTCTTT
>TRBJ2-7|-|TRBV6-4|-
CASSDGTAYEQYF
TGTGCCAGCAGTGACGGGACCGCCTACGAGCAGTACTTC
>TRBJ1-1|-|TRBV7-9|-
CASSLGRGGPPTEAFF
TGTGCCAGCAGCTTGGGACGAGGCGGCCCGCCCACTGAAGCTTTCTTT
>TRBJ1-2|-|TRBV28|-
CASSSVSDSDLYGYTF
TGTGCCAGCAGTTCCGTTTCTGACAGCGACCTTTATGGCTACACCTTC
>TRBJ1-2|-|TRBV18|-
CASSPSRQTPDGYTF
TGTGCCAGCTCACCATCCAGACAGACCCCTGATGGCTACACCTTC
>TRBJ1-4|-|TRBV7-9|-
CASSNATNEKLFF
TGTGCCAGCAGCAATGCAACTAATGAAAAACTGTTTTTT
>TRBJ2-5|-|TRBV13|-
CASSLFAGQRETQYF
TGTGCCAGCAGCTTATTTGCAGGGCAACGTGAGACCCAGTACTTC
>TRBJ1-2|-|TRBV6-5|-
CASSSGPTNYGYTF
TGTGCCAGCAGTTCCGGACCGACTAACTATGGCTACACCTTC
>TRBJ2-7|TRBD2|TRBV10-3|-
CAISEQPGLVGNEQYF
TGTGCCATCAGTGAGCAGCCGGGACTAGTGGGCAACGAGCAGTACTTC
>TRBJ2-7|-|TRBV5-1|-
CASSSSGYSSYEQYF
TGCGCCAGCAGCTCAAGCGGGTACAGCTCCTACGAGCAGTACTTC
>TRBJ2-7|-|TRBV5-6|-
CASSFGEMVYEQYF
TGTGCCAGCAGCTTCGGGGAAATGGTCTACGAGCAGTACTTC
>TRBJ1-1|-|TRBV28|-
CATKPNIQLGSTEAFF
TGTGCCACCAAGCCTAACATACAACTCGGTAGCACTGAAGCTTTCTTT
>TRBJ2-5|TRBD2|TRBV11-2|-
CASSSFGIAGGSETQYF
TGTGCCAGCAGCTCATTTGGTATCGCCGGGGGGTCCGAGACCCAGTACTTC
>TRBJ2-7|-|TRBV27|-
CASSWDGYEQYF
TGTGCCAGCAGTTGGGACGGGTACGAGCAGTACTTC
>TRBJ1-4|-|TRBV2|-
CASSEGVISNEKLFF
TGTGCCAGCAGTGAGGGAGTAATCTCTAATGAAAAACTGTTTTTT
>TRBJ2-3|TRBD2|TRBV11-2|-
CASSLGPAGGFLTQYF
TGTGCCAGCAGCTTAGGGCCAGCGGGGGGTTTTCTTACGCAGTATTTT